This T cell receptor (beta chain) was sequenced in a study of CD8 T cells in Susac syndrome. The authors sequenced TCR beta from blood CD8+ and CD4+ T cells. TEMRA cells were FACS-enriched, while CD8+ and CD4+ T cells were negatively isolated. After extraction with the RNeasy kit, roughly 0.45 to 1 ug of the RNA was reverse transcribed using random hexamers. From the immunoSEQ multiplex PCR reads, TCRdb called clonotypes with MiXCR, one entry per CDR3 protein. The table has some 130,000 distinct CDR3 sequences, about 95% seen once. This TCR was sampled from a human donor in good health. The source material was CD4+ T cells from PBMCs.

The CDR3 loop is CASSLFIHATGTNEQYF. As DNA, the CDR3 is TGTGCCAGCAGCTTGTTTATTCATGCGACAGGGACGAACGAGCAGTACTTC. The chain combines TRBV5-6 with TRBJ2-7, with 7 bases matching TRBD1. Germline V lookup: CDR1 SGHDT, CDR2 YYEEEE. The CDR3 has 17 residues. V gave up 1 base and J gave up 5 bases; unmatched junction bases: 15.